This TCR beta chain comes out of a study of CD8+CD57+ T cells in acquired aplastic anemia. Using genomic DNA as the template, TCR beta VDJ and CDR3 profiling was carried out. TCRdb recomputed calls from the reads with MiXCR, one row per CDR3 protein. The sample has fewer than 250,000 distinct CDR3 sequences, 45% to 50% seen once. Selection for sequencing was limited to patients who had shown CD8+CD57+ cell expansion by flow cytometry. V shed 2 bases and J shed 5 bases, with 9 bases lying between them. Germline V gives CDR1 ENHRY, CDR2 SYGVKD. This CDR3 has 14 amino acids. The source is a human donor with aplastic anemia. Sequenced input: sorted CD4+, CD8+, or CD8+CD57+ T cells (not recorded which) from PBMCs. The J gene is TRBJ2-2, the V gene TRBV10-3; unclear D gene. The CDR3 protein is CAISEMGWTGELFF. CDR3 in DNA: TGTGCCATCAGTGAGATGGGATGGACCGGGGAGCTGTTTTTT.